The 30 T cell receptor beta chains below were found in one sample sequenced in a study of T cells after yellow fever vaccination. MiXCR, run by TCRdb on the 5' RACE reads, gives a single entry per CDR3 protein. The repertoire has roughly 250,000 distinct CDR3 sequences, roughly 13% of them found once; the top ten carry 0.4% to 0.55%. The input for sequencing was CD4+ T cells sorted from PBMCs, taken 45 days after the yellow fever booster vaccination. Source of these receptors: a man in his thirties or forties who received the YFV17D yellow fever vaccine.

This clonotype was counted a few times. The chain recombines TRBV5-1 with TRBJ2-3, with D perhaps TRBD2 (5 bases). The CDR3 runs 13 residues. Trimming removed 0 bases from V and 10 bases from J, with 12 bases in between. CDR1 is SGHRS and CDR2 is YFSETQ in the germline V gene. In DNA, the CDR3 is TGCGCCAGCAGCTTGGAGCCGGGGTTTCCGCAGTATTTT. It encodes CASSLEPGFPQYF.

This clonotype turned up a few times. V gene TRBV20-1 combines with J gene TRBJ2-3; 10 bases line up with TRBD2. The germline CDR1 and CDR2 sequences are DFQATT and SNEGSKA (reference sequence). This CDR3 is built from 14 residues. V lost 4 bases and J lost 6; bases outside the gene matches: 7. The CDR3 coding sequence is TGCAGTGCTAAACCTACTAGCGGGGCTGATACGCAGTATTTT. This gives the protein CSAKPTSGADTQYF.

This clonotype was detected a few times. J is TRBJ2-3 and V is TRBV24-1, with D perhaps TRBD1 or TRBD2 (6 bases each). The CDR3 spans 14 residues. Trimming stripped 3 bases from V and 6 bases from J, with 12 bases between. Germline CDR1 and CDR2: KGHDR and SFDVKD. The CDR3 here is CATSDQQGLDTQYF. The CDR3 DNA sequence: TGTGCCACCAGTGATCAACAGGGACTGGATACGCAGTATTTT.

V and J are TRBV5-1 and TRBJ2-5; 8 positions agree with TRBD1. J was trimmed by 3 bases and V by 0 bases; bases with no gene match: 4. The CDR3 has 15 amino acids. The germline V gene has CDR1 SGHRS and CDR2 YFSETQ. The CDR3 coding sequence is TGCGCCAGCAGCTTGGTATTGACAGGGGAAGAGACCCAGTACTTC. Protein product: CASSLVLTGEETQYF.

Only a few counts were recorded for this clonotype. This chain joins TRBV7-2 and TRBJ2-7, with 7 bases lining up with TRBD2. Germline lookup yields CDR1 SGHTA and CDR2 FQGNSA. V was clipped by 1 base and J by 4 bases; unmatched bases: 7. The CDR3 consists of 15 residues. CDR3 loop: CASSLVVAGVYEQYF. As DNA, the CDR3 is TGTGCCAGCAGCTTAGTCGTAGCGGGTGTATACGAGCAGTACTTC. Supplemented by reference TRBV7-2 and TRBJ2-7, the full variable domain reads GAGVSQSPSNKVTEKGKDVELRCDPISGHTALYWYRQSLGQGLEFLIYFQGNSAPDKSGLPSDRFSAERTGGSVSTLTIQRTQQEDSAVYLCASSLVVAGVYEQYFGPGTRLTVT.

This clonotype was seen repeatedly, ten times or more. The rearrangement joins TRBV20-1 to TRBJ2-5; 7 positions agree with TRBD1. The germline gives CDR1 DFQATT, CDR2 SNEGSKA (reference sequence). J was trimmed by 1 base and V by 5 bases; bases with no gene match: 4. The CDR3 covers 13 residues. The CDR3 DNA sequence: TGCAGTGCTCCACAGGGGCCCCAAGAGACCCAGTACTTC. Amino acid sequence: CSAPQGPQETQYF.

This chain connects TRBV10-3 to TRBJ2-5; weak D call: TRBD1 (5 bases). Per the germline V gene, CDR1 is ENHRY and CDR2 is SYGVKD. This CDR3 contains 15 residues. Trimming removed 3 bases from V and 2 bases from J, with 13 bases in between. CDR3 DNA: TGTGCCATCAGTGAAGGGGCGTTCGAGCAAGAGACCCAGTACTTC. Its translation: CAISEGAFEQETQYF.

This chain uses TRBV20-1 with TRBJ2-5; D might be TRBD1 or TRBD2, each matching 5 bases. The CDR3 sequence is 11 residues long. CDR1 is DFQATT and CDR2 is SNEGSKA in the germline V gene (reference sequence). The CDR3 sequence is CAGGTQETQYF. CDR3 bases: TGCGCGGGTGGGACCCAAGAGACCCAGTACTTC.

There are a few counts of this clonotype. This sequence joins TRBV30 and TRBJ1-1; D may be TRBD1 (5 bases). CDR3 length equals 13 residues. V lost 3 bases to trimming and J lost 9 bases, with 17 bases between them. CDR1 and CDR2 (germline): GTSNPN, SVGIG (reference sequence). This CDR3 is CAWRSERTGKAFF. The DNA for the CDR3 is TGTGCCTGGAGGAGTGAAAGAACAGGAAAAGCTTTCTTT.

V is TRBV7-9 and J is TRBJ2-1; D call uncertain. CDR3 length equals 11 residues. Trimming removed 0 bases at V and 9 bases at J, with 3 bases between. CDR1 SEHNR and CDR2 FQNEAQ come from the germline V gene (reference sequence). In nucleotides, the CDR3 is TGTGCCAGCAGCTTAGCTTTTGAGCAGTTCTTC. Its protein is CASSLAFEQFF.

This chain joins TRBV25-1 and TRBJ2-7; D is perhaps TRBD1 or TRBD2 (5 bases each). V was trimmed by 1 base and J by 0 bases, leaving 13 bases between them. Germline assignment: CDR1 MGHDK and CDR2 SYGVNS. CDR3 length: 16 residues. This chain's CDR3 is CASSEFGAKSSYEQYF. The CDR3, as DNA: TGTGCCAGCAGTGAATTCGGGGCGAAGAGCTCCTACGAGCAGTACTTC.

The gene calls are TRBV28 and TRBJ2-7; no clear D gene. V lost 6 bases, J lost 6 bases, and 9 bases lay in between. The CDR3 covers 11 residues. Germline loops: CDR1 MDHEN, CDR2 SYDVKM. Written as DNA, the CDR3 is TGTGCCAGCAGCTGGGCCGGCGAGCAGTACTTC. Its protein is CASSWAGEQYF.

This clonotype was seen a handful of times. The chain joins TRBV12-3 or TRBV12-4 to TRBJ1-1, with a possible D match to TRBD1 (5 bases). CDR3 length: 15 amino acids. V dropped 5 bases and J dropped 3 bases, with 16 bases sitting between them. This chain's CDR3 is CASSPWTGGDTEAFF. The CDR3 DNA sequence: TGTGCCAGCAGTCCATGGACGGGGGGTGACACTGAAGCTTTCTTT.

In its sample, this clonotype was seen a few times. The chain recombines TRBV7-2 with TRBJ1-5, with 7 bases identical to TRBD1. The CDR3 spans 14 residues. Trimming removed 4 bases from V and 5 bases from J; junction bases left unmatched: 5. Per the germline V gene, CDR1 is SGHTA and CDR2 is FQGNSA. The CDR3 DNA sequence: TGTGCCAGCAGCTCCCGGGACAGTTATCAGCCCCAGCATTTT. Amino acid sequence: CASSSRDSYQPQHF.

The chain joins TRBV20-1 to TRBJ2-3; D possibly corresponds to TRBD2 (6 bases). With 3 bases removed from V and 0 bases from J, the gap between germline ends came to 16 bases. Germline loops: CDR1 DFQATT, CDR2 SNEGSKA (reference sequence). This CDR3 has 16 residues. This CDR3 is CSARGPGLTSTDTQYF. The CDR3 nucleotides are TGCAGTGCTAGGGGCCCGGGACTGACTAGCACAGATACGCAGTATTTT.

The chain is built from TRBV7-2 and TRBJ2-1; D gene uncertain. With 1 base removed from V and 2 bases from J, the gap between germline ends came to 9 bases. Germline V gene data show CDR1 as SGHTA and CDR2 as FQGNSA. This CDR3 is 15 amino acids long. Here the CDR3 reads CASSLEVGTYNEQFF. CDR3 DNA: TGTGCCAGCAGCTTAGAAGTGGGAACCTACAATGAGCAGTTCTTC.

This clonotype was seen repeatedly, ten times or more. The chain recombines TRBV20-1 with TRBJ2-7; 10 nucleotides match TRBD2. The CDR3 has 13 residues. The V segment lost 4 bases and the J segment 4 bases; nucleotides outside the gene matches: 4. Germline lookup yields CDR1 DFQATT and CDR2 SNEGSKA (reference sequence). CDR3 sequence reads: CSATLAGVYEQYF. CDR3 coding DNA: TGCAGTGCTACCCTAGCGGGGGTTTACGAGCAGTACTTC.

The sample holds a few counts of this clonotype. The chain combines TRBV6-2 or TRBV6-3 with TRBJ2-1, with a weak D call TRBD2 (5 bases). CDR3 length equals 12 residues. CDR1 MNHEY and CDR2 SVGEGT come from the germline V gene. Trimming removed 6 bases from V and 7 bases from J, with 10 bases in between. The CDR3, as DNA: TGTGCCAGCAGCAACCGGGAAAATGAGCAGTTCTTC. This gives the protein CASSNRENEQFF.

The chain combines TRBV7-2 with TRBJ2-5; no reliable D call. This CDR3 region has 15 residues. Germline CDR1 reads SGHTA; CDR2 reads FQGNSA. The V end was cut by 1 base, the J end by 2 bases, with 11 bases between. The CDR3 sequence: CASSLGVGTQETQYF. DNA of the CDR3: TGTGCCAGCAGCTTAGGGGTAGGAACTCAAGAGACCCAGTACTTC.

This clonotype was detected a few times. This chain joins TRBV5-6 and TRBJ2-1; the D is unclear. The CDR3 spans 17 residues. Trimming took 2 bases from V and 5 from J, leaving 20 bases between them. From germline, CDR1 is SGHDT and CDR2 YYEEEE. Written as DNA, the CDR3 is TGTGCCAGCAGCTTCGTCGTGGGCCCTAAAGTGGACAATGAGCAGTTCTTC. Translating gives CASSFVVGPKVDNEQFF.

The chain links TRBV20-1 to TRBJ2-5; D might be TRBD1 (6 bases). V lost 4 bases and J lost 0, with 9 bases in between. The length of the CDR3 is 13 residues. Germline V gene lookup returns CDR1 DFQATT and CDR2 SNEGSKA (reference sequence). This CDR3 is CSATDRYQETQYF. CDR3 bases: TGCAGTGCTACCGACAGGTACCAAGAGACCCAGTACTTC.

This clonotype came up a few times. The CDR3 here is CSAYDPSGSSYEQYF. The DNA of the CDR3 is TGCAGTGCTTATGACCCTAGCGGAAGCTCCTACGAGCAGTACTTC. The V and J genes are TRBV20-1 and TRBJ2-7; 7 nucleotides match TRBD2. With 5 bases clipped from V and 0 bases from J, the junction kept 10 bases outside the gene matches. There are 15 residues in the CDR3. CDR1 is DFQATT, CDR2 SNEGSKA, per germline (reference sequence).

This clonotype was observed a few times. The chain recombines TRBV21-1 with TRBJ2-5; the table's D call, TRBD1, was not checked against the DNA. TRBV21-1 represents a pseudogene. This CDR3 has 16 residues. The CDR3 DNA reads TGTGCCAGCAGCCCTTCAAACAGGGTGGGGCAAGAGACCCAGTACTTC. Its translation: CASSPSNRVGQETQYF.

This clonotype has only a few counts. V is TRBV7-2 and J is TRBJ2-5; unclear D gene. The CDR3 consists of 13 residues. Trimming took 2 bases from V and 5 from J, leaving 9 bases between them. The V gene's germline CDR1 is SGHTA and CDR2 FQGNSA. The CDR3 sequence is CASSLTLPETQYF. In nucleotides, the CDR3 is TGTGCCAGCAGCTTAACTCTGCCGGAGACCCAGTACTTC.

This clonotype occurred a few times. This chain links TRBV2 with TRBJ1-1; 11 positions agree with TRBD1. The CDR3 spans 13 residues. The J segment lost 2 bases and the V segment lost 9 bases, leaving 2 bases of the junction unmatched. Per germline, CDR1 SNHLY and CDR2 FYNNEI. The CDR3 nucleotides read TGTGCCAGTCGGACAGGGGGCAACACTGAAGCTTTCTTT. Residues: CASRTGGNTEAFF. Complete variable domain (other parts from reference TRBV2 and TRBJ1-1): EPEVTQTPSHQVTQMGQEVILRCVPISNHLYFYWYRQILGQKVEFLVSFYNNEISEKSEIFDDQFSVERPDGSNFTLKIRSTKLEDSAMYFCASRTGGNTEAFFGQGTRLTVV.

This clonotype turned up a few times. The chain employs TRBV7-2 and TRBJ2-1; maybe TRBD1 (6 bases). CDR3 length: 14 residues. The germline gives CDR1 SGHTA, CDR2 FQGNSA. The germline V and J ends were trimmed by 3 bases and 9 bases, with 15 bases remaining between them. The CDR3 loop reads CASSFTLDSPEQFF. In DNA form, the CDR3 reads TGTGCCAGCAGCTTCACATTGGACAGTCCTGAGCAGTTCTTC.

The CDR3 DNA reads as TGTGCCAGCAGTTACTCGATCGGCAACTATGGCTACACCTTC. This translates into CASSYSIGNYGYTF. The chain joins TRBV6-2 or TRBV6-3 to TRBJ1-2; D is unresolved. The CDR3 is 14 residues long. The V and J ends lost 0 bases and 2 bases respectively, with 7 bases between them. The germline V gene has CDR1 MNHEY and CDR2 SVGEGT.

The chain is built from TRBV27 and TRBJ2-2; D may be TRBD1 or TRBD2 (6 bases each). The germline V gene has CDR1 MNHEY and CDR2 SMNVEV (reference sequence). The CDR3 runs 16 residues. Trimming removed 2 bases from V and 3 bases from J, with 13 bases in between. The CDR3 DNA follows: TGTGCCAGCAGTTTAAGGAGGGGGACGGACACCGGGGAGCTGTTTTTT. As protein: CASSLRRGTDTGELFF.

This clonotype was observed a handful of times. This chain joins TRBV12-3 or TRBV12-4 and TRBJ1-1; no firm D call. V was shortened by 6 bases and J by 1 base, with 21 bases between the two germline ends. The CDR3 contains 17 residues. The CDR3 region is CASRPNRAWEGNTEAFF. The CDR3 DNA sequence: TGTGCCAGCAGACCAAATAGGGCCTGGGAGGGGAACACTGAAGCTTTCTTT.

This clonotype was seen only a few times. The chain recombines TRBV7-2 with TRBJ2-7; TRBD1 is a possible D gene (6 bases). Germline CDR1 SGHTA, CDR2 FQGNSA. V was cut by 5 bases and J by 2 bases, with 16 bases left in between. The CDR3 spans 15 residues. CDR3 sequence (DNA): TGTGCCAGCAGCGTAAGGGGGTACAGTACCTACGAGCAGTACTTC. It is translated as CASSVRGYSTYEQYF.